The T cell receptor (beta chain) under discussion was sequenced for a study of CD8+ T cells in alopecia areata. Study-wide background: Treatment of the treated patients consisted of oral tofacitinib, 5 to 10 mg twice daily. Percentage of affected scalp area was the basis on which treated patients' severity was scored.

Treatment given: oral pan-JAK inhibitor, 5-10 mg twice daily. Cell sorting on a FACSAria was used to separate CD4+ and CD8+ T cells from the PBMCs. With regard to this clone: Antigen: not known.

RNA was extracted and reverse transcribed into cDNA as the sequencing template. Some clones are missing from TCRdb's copy, which holds only in-frame ones; the method was immunoSEQ multiplex PCR. The data show 190,000 or so clones, roughly 60% seen once. Findings and caveats of the study: With just one nonresponder, it is still uncertain whether baseline CD8+ expansion relates to response.

The germline V gene has CDR1 SGHTA and CDR2 FQGNSA. V was clipped by 0 bases and J by 2 bases, with 8 bases between them. The CDR3 loop spans 14 amino acids. The receptor was isolated from a human donor with alopecia areata. The chain has TRBV7-2 and TRBJ2-7; D call uncertain. Material: CD4+ T cells sorted from blood, obtained at week 24, from a patient treated with tofacitinib. The CDR3 DNA sequence: TGTGCCAGCAGCTTAGCTGGAGCCACCTACGAGCAGTACTTC. As protein: CASSLAGATYEQYF.